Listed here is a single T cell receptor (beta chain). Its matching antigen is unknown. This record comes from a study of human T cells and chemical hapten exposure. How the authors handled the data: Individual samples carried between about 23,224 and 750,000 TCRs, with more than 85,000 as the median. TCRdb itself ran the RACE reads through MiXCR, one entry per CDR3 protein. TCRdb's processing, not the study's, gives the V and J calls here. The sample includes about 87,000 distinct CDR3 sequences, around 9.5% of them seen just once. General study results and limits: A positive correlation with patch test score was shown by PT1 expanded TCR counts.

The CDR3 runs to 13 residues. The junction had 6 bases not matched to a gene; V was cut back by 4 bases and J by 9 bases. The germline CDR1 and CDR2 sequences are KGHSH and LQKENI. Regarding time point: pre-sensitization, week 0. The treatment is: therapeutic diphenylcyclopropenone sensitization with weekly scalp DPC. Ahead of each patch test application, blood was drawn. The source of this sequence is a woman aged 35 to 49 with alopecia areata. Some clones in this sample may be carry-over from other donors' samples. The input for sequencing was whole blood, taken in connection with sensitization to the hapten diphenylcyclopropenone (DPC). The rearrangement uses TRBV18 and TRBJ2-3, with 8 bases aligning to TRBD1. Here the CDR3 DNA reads TGTGCCAGCTCACTCTTGGACAGGGACACGCAGTATTTT. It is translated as CASSLLDRDTQYF.